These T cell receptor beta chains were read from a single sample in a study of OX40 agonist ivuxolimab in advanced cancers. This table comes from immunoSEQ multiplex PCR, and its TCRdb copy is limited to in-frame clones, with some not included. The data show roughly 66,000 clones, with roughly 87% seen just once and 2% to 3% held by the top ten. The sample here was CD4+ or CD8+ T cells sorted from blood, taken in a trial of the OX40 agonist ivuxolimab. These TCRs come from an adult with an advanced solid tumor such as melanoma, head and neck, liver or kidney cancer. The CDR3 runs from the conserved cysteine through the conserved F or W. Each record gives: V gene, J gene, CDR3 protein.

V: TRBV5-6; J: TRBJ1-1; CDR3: CASSFDRDTEAFF
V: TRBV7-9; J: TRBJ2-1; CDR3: CASSKGVMSYNEQFF
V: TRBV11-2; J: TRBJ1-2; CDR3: CASSPGGNYGYTF
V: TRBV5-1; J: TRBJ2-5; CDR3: CASSLSQGWTQETQYF
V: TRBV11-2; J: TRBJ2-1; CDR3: CASSSSTGLAGGSYNEQFF
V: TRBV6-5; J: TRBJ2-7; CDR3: CASSLPSGSSYEQYF
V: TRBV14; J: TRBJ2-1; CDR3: CASSQDAYPGYNEQFF
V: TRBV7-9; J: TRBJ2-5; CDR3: CASSPGGLETQYF
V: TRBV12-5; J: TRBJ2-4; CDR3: CASGLAHAIQYF
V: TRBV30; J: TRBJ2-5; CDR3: CAWSTGFETQYF
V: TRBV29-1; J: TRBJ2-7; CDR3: CSAGDTATYEQYF
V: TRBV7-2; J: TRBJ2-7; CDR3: CASSPTGGREQYF
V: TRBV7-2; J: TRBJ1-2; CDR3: CASSQDPGYTF
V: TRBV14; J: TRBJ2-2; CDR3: CASSQTRLAGAAGELFF
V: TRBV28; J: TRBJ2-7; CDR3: CASSSGQGSYEQYF
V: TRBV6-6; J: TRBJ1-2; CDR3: CASSYSRDYKNGYTF
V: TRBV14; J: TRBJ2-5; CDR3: CASSPPSKTQYF
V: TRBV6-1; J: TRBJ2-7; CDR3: CASSRSGTGWYEQYF
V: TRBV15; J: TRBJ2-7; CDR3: CATSRDQGLAGVTYEQYF
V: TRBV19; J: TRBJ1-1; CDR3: CASSQGGTEAFF
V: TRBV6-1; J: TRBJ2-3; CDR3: CASSLFSTNTDTQYF
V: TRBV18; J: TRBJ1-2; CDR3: CASSETLISGTDYGYTF